This TCR beta chain emerged from a study of shared T cell receptors in the human thymus. Germline V lookup: CDR1 SQVTM, CDR2 ANQGSEA. The CDR3 loop spans 12 amino acids. V shed 6 bases and J shed 2 bases, with 11 bases lying between them. Method: immunoSEQ multiplex PCR; TCRdb's copy keeps in-frame clones and lacks some. The data show around 340,000 clones, with around 95% seen just once and roughly 0.021% held by the top ten. Sequenced sample: thymocytes. The chain is built from TRBV29-1 and TRBJ2-7, with D maybe TRBD1 (6 bases). The sequence was collected from a human donor. The CDR3 DNA is TGCAGCGTCCTTCAGGGGCCCTACGAGCAGTACTTC. Translation: CSVLQGPYEQYF.